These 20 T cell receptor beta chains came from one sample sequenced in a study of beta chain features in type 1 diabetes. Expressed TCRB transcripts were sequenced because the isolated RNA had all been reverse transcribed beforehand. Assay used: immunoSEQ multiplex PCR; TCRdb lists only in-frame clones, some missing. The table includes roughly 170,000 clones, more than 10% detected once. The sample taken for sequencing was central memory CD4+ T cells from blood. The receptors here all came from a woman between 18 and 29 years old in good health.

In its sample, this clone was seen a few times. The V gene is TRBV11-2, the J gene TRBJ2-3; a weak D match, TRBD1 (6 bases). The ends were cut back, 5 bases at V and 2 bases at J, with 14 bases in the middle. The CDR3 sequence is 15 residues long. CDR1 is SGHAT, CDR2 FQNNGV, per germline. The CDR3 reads CASSAHWGPTDTQYF. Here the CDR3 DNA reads TGTGCCAGCAGCGCCCATTGGGGGCCCACAGATACGCAGTATTTT.

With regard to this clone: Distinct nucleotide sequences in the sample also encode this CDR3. The CDR3 is CASSLTPGQGLSGANVLTF. The DNA for the CDR3 is TGTGCCAGCAGTCTAACACCGGGACAGGGACTCTCTGGGGCCAACGTCCTGACTTTC. V usage is TRBV27 and J usage is TRBJ2-6, with 9 bases fitting TRBD1. The germline CDR1 and CDR2 sequences are MNHEY and SMNVEV (reference sequence). This CDR3 is built from 19 residues. The J segment lost 0 bases and the V segment lost 5 bases, leaving 11 bases of the junction unmatched.

The CDR3 sequence is CASSGDRTYSYEQYF. The CDR3 region has the DNA TGTGCCAGCAGTGGGGACAGAACATACTCCTACGAGCAGTACTTC. V is TRBV6-5 and J is TRBJ2-7, with 7 positions matching TRBD1. CDR3 length equals 15 residues. Germline CDR1 MNHEY, CDR2 SVGAGI. Trimming at V came to 5 bases and at J to 0 bases, leaving 7 bases not matched to a gene.

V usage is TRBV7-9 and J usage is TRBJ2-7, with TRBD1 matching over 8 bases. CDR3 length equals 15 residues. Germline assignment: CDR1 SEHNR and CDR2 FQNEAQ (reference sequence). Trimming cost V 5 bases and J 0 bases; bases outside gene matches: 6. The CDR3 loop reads CASSQTGDFSYEQYF. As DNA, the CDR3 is TGTGCCAGCAGCCAGACAGGGGACTTCTCCTACGAGCAGTACTTC.

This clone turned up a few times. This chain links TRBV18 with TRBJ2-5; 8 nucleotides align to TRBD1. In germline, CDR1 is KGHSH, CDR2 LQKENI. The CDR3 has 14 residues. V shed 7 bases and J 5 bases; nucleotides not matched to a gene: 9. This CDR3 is CASYRDRTAETQYF. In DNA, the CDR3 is TGTGCCAGCTACCGGGACAGGACGGCGGAGACCCAGTACTTC.

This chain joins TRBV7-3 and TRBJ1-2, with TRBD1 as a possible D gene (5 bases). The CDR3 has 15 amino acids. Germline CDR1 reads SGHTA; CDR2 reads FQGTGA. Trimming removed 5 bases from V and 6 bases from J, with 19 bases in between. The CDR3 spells CASSDLVARVHGYTF. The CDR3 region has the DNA TGTGCCAGCAGCGATCTGGTCGCCAGGGTCCATGGCTACACCTTC.

DNA of the CDR3: TGCAGCGTCGGACAGGGGGAGGCCACTGAAGCTTTCTTT. Its translation is CSVGQGEATEAFF. This rearrangement joins TRBV29-1 to TRBJ1-1, with TRBD1 matching 10 bases. This CDR3 contains 13 residues. Germline loops: CDR1 SQVTM, CDR2 ANQGSEA. V shed 6 bases and J 4 bases; nucleotides not matched to a gene: 5.

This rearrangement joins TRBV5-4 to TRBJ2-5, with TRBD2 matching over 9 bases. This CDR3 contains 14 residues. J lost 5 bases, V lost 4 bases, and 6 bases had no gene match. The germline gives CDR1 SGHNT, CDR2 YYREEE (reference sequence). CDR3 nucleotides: TGTGCCAGCAGCCTAAGGCGGGAGGGGGAGACCCAGTACTTC. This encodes CASSLRREGETQYF.

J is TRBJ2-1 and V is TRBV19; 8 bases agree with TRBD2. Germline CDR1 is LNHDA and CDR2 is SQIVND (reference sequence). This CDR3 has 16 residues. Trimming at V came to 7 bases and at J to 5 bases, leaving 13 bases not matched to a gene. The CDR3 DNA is TGTGCCAGTATCGACGGGTCTAGCGGGCAAAACAATGAGCAGTTCTTC. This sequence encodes CASIDGSSGQNNEQFF.

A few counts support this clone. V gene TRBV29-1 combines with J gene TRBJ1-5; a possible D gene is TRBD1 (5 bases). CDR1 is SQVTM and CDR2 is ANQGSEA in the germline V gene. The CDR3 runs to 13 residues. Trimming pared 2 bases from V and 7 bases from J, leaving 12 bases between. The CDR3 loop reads CSVELGEGQPQHF. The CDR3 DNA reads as TGCAGCGTTGAACTGGGGGAGGGACAGCCCCAGCATTTT. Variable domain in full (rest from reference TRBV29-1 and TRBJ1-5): SAVISQKPSRDICQRGTSLTIQCQVDSQVTMMFWYRQQPGQSLTLIATANQGSEATYESGFVIDKFPISRPNLTFSTLTVSNMSPEDSSIYLCSVELGEGQPQHFGDGTRLSIL.

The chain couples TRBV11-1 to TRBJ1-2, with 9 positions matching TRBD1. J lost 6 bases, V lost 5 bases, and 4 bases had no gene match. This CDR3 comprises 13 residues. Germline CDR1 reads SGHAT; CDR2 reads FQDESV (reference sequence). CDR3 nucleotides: TGTGCCAGCAGCCCCAGGACAGGGGATGGCTACACCTTC. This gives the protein CASSPRTGDGYTF.

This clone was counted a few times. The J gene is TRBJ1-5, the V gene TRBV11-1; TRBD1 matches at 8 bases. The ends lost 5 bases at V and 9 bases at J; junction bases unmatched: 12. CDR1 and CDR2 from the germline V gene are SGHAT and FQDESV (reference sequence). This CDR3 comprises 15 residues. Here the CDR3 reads CASSPGQGSSGPQHF. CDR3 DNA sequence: TGTGCCAGCAGCCCCGGACAGGGCTCCTCAGGGCCCCAGCATTTT. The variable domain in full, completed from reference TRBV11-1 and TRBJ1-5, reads EAEVAQSPRYKITEKSQAVAFWCDPISGHATLYWYRQILGQGPELLVQFQDESVVDDSQLPKDRFSAERLKGVDSTLKIQPAELGDSAMYLCASSPGQGSSGPQHFGDGTRLSIL.

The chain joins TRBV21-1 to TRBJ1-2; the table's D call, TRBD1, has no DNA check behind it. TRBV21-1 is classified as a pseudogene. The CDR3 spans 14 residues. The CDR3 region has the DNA TGTGCCAGCAGCAAAGATTCAGGGTACTATGGCTACACCTTC. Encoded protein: CASSKDSGYYGYTF.

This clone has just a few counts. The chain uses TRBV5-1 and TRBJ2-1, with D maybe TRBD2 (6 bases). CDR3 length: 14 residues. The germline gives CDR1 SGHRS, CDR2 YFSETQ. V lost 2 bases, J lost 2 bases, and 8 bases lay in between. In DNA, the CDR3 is TGCGCCAGCAGCTTTGGGGGGACCTACAATGAGCAGTTCTTC. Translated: CASSFGGTYNEQFF.

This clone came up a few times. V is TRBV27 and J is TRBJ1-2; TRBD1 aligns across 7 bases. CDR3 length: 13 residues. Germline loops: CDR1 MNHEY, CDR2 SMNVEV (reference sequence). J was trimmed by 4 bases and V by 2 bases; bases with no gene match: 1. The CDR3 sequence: CASSLRDSYGYTF. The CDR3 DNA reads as TGTGCCAGCAGTTTAAGGGACAGCTATGGCTACACCTTC.

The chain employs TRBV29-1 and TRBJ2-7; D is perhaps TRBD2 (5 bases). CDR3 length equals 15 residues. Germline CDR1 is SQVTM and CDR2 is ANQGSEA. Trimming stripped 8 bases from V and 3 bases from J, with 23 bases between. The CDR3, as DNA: TGCAGCACTGGGGTGGGGAGCCCAAGTCGCTACGAGCAGTACTTC. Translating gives CSTGVGSPSRYEQYF.

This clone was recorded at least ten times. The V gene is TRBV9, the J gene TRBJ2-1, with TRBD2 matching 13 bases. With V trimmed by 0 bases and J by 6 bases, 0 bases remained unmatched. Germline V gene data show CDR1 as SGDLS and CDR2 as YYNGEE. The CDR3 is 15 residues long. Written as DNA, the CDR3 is TGTGCCAGCAGCGTAGGGACTAGCGGGAGCAATGAGCAGTTCTTC. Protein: CASSVGTSGSNEQFF.

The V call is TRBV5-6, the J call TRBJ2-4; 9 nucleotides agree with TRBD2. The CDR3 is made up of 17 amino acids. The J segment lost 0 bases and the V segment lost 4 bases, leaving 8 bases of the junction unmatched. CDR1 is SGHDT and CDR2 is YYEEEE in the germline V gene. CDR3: CASSPGGGRVAKNIQYF. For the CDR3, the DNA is TGTGCCAGCAGCCCTGGAGGCGGGAGGGTAGCCAAAAACATTCAGTACTTC.

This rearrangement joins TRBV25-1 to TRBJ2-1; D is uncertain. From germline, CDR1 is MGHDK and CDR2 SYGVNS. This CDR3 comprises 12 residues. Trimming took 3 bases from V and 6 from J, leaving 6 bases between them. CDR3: CASSDWSNEQFF. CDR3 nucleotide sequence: TGTGCCAGCAGTGATTGGAGCAATGAGCAGTTCTTC.

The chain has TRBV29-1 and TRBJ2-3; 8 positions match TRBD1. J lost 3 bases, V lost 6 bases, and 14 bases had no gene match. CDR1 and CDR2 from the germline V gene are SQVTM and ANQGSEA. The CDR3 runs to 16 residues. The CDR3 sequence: CSVFGKGQGRTDTQYF. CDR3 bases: TGCAGCGTGTTCGGAAAAGGACAGGGCCGGACAGATACGCAGTATTTT.